This T cell receptor beta chain stems from a study of response to subunit inactivated influenza vaccine. Overall study findings and caveats: The authors put forward the suggestion that each seasonal influenza vaccination may bring in only a limited number of new T cells.

CDR1 is ENHRY, CDR2 SYGVKD, per germline. This CDR3 is 18 amino acids long. The V segment lost 0 bases and the J segment 4 bases; nucleotides outside the gene matches: 14. Notes on this clonotype: Its antigen is unknown.

TCRdb reanalysed the RT-PCR reads using MiXCR and keeps one entry per CDR3 protein. The table shows roughly 630,000 distinct CDR3 sequences, with 12% to 15% occurring only once. The sample was PBMCs from blood, taken 14 days before vaccination. The TCR comes from a man aged 50-59 years who received an inactivated influenza vaccine. The V and J genes are TRBV10-3 and TRBJ2-5, with TRBD2 matching over 7 bases. Here the CDR3 reads CAISESKVGLVERETQYF. CDR3 DNA: TGTGCCATCAGTGAGTCGAAAGTTGGACTAGTAGAACGAGAGACCCAGTACTTC.